This TCR beta chain was captured in a study of blood T cell repertoires in COVID-19. The CDR3 sequence is 13 residues long. V lost 3 bases and J lost 6, with 11 bases in between. Germline CDR1 reads LNHDA; CDR2 reads SQIVND (reference sequence). TCRdb keeps only in-frame clones here, not all; method: immunoSEQ multiplex PCR. The sample yields some 110,000 clones, about 89% seen once. The chain carries TRBV19 and TRBJ1-2; weak D call: TRBD1 (5 bases). Sequenced sample: peripheral blood. The receptor comes from a man in his forties with acute or convalescent COVID-19. CDR3: CASSIGHSDGYTF. Written as DNA, the CDR3 is TGTGCCAGTAGTATCGGACATTCCGATGGCTACACCTTC.